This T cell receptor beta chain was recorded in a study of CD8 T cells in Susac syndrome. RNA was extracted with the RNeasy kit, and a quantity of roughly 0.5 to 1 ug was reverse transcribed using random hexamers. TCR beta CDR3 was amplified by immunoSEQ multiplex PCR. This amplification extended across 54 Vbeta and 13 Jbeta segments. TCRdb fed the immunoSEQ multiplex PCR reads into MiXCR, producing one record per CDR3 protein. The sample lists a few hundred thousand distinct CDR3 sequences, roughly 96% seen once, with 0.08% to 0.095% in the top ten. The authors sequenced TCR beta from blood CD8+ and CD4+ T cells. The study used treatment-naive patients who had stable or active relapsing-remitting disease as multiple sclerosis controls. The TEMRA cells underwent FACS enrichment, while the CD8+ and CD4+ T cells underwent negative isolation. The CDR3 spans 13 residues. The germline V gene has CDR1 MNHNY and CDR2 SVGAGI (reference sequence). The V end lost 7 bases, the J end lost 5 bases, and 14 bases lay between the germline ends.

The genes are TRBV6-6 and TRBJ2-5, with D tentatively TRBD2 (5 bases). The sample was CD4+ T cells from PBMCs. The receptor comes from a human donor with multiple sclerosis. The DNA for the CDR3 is TGTGCCAGCACCTACGGGATCCCGGAGACCCAGTACTTC. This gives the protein CASTYGIPETQYF.